Below, 7 T cell receptor beta chains from the same sample are listed, as sequenced in a study of regulatory T cells in long-lasting Graves disease. Building of the TCR beta libraries involved iRepertoire HTBI primers and Arm-PCR of CDR3 regions. TCRdb re-derived calls from the multiplex PCR reads in MiXCR, one entry per CDR3 protein. The sample has 450,000 or so distinct CDR3 sequences; 20% to 25% are singletons. Documented time point: persistent/refractory GD, antithyroid drugs over 5 years with positive TRAb. The TCR library used RNA extracted from PBMCs. The input for sequencing was peripheral blood mononuclear cells (PBMCs), taken when the disease was refractory, from a patient treated with antithyroid drugs. These receptors originate from a female donor with Graves disease.

This clonotype was recorded at least ten times. The chain joins TRBV6-2 or TRBV6-3 to TRBJ1-2; D is uncertain. V was pared by 3 bases and J by 6 bases, with 17 bases between. The CDR3 has 15 residues. Germline CDR1 MNHEY, CDR2 SVGEGT. This chain's CDR3 is CASSYGLLGENGYTF. CDR3 sequence (DNA): TGTGCCAGCAGTTATGGGCTATTAGGTGAAAATGGCTACACCTTC.

This sequence joins TRBV6-1 and TRBJ2-7; unclear D gene. Germline CDR1 MNHNS, CDR2 SASEGT. V was trimmed by 5 bases and J by 2 bases, leaving 13 bases between them. This CDR3 contains 14 residues. DNA of the CDR3: TGTGCCAGCAGTCTCCTTGGGGATGCCTACGAGCAGTACTTC. Protein: CASSLLGDAYEQYF.

Only a few counts were recorded for this clonotype. The chain combines TRBV29-1 with TRBJ2-2; perhaps TRBD1 as D (5 bases). CDR1 and CDR2 from the germline V gene are SQVTM and ANQGSEA. The CDR3 has 13 residues. Trimming removed 4 bases from V and 4 bases from J, with 10 bases in between. The CDR3 bases are TGCAGCGTTGTGGACATGGGCACCGGGGAGCTGTTTTTT. It yields the protein CSVVDMGTGELFF.

V gene TRBV3-1 combines with J gene TRBJ2-1; tentative D call: TRBD2 (5 bases). The length of the CDR3 is 16 residues. From germline, CDR1 is LGHDT and CDR2 YNNKEL (reference sequence). The V end was cut by 2 bases, the J end by 7 bases, with 18 bases between. This CDR3 is CASSQMDFLLANEQFF. DNA of the CDR3: TGTGCCAGCAGCCAAATGGACTTCCTCTTGGCGAATGAGCAGTTCTTC.

This clonotype was counted only a few times. The genes are TRBV5-1 and TRBJ1-1; D is unresolved. Between the trimmed V and J ends, which lost 4 bases and 8 bases, there was a span of 12 bases. The CDR3 sequence is 12 residues long. Germline CDR1 reads SGHRS; CDR2 reads YFSETQ. The CDR3, as DNA: TGCGCCAGCAGCATCCATTCAGCGGAAGCTTTCTTT. Amino acid sequence: CASSIHSAEAFF.

The chain is built from TRBV29-1 and TRBJ2-3; D unclear. V was shortened by 3 bases and J by 1 base, with 11 bases between the two germline ends. The CDR3 has 14 amino acids. Germline CDR1 reads SQVTM; CDR2 reads ANQGSEA. This CDR3 reads CSVDERIGTDTQYF. The CDR3 DNA reads TGCAGCGTTGATGAGAGGATCGGCACAGATACGCAGTATTTT.

About this clonotype itself: A much larger clone is a single base away; this may be a read error. The chain combines TRBV7-2 with TRBJ1-2; possible D gene TRBD1, 5 bases. From germline, CDR1 is SGHTA and CDR2 FQGNSA. This CDR3 is 15 amino acids long. V lost 5 bases, J lost 7 bases, and 20 bases lay in between. The DNA of the CDR3 is TGTGCCAGCAGCCCCTCGACAGTTCTAGGCTGTGGCTACACCTTC. It specifies CASSPSTVLGCGYTF.